Below, 21 T cell receptor beta chains from the same sample are listed, as sequenced in a study of cytomegalovirus exposure and HLA in healthy donors. TCRdb keeps only in-frame clones here, not all; method: immunoSEQ multiplex PCR. The table has approximately 59,000 clones, 80% to 95% seen once; the top ten hold under 5.5%. The material sequenced was PBMCs. The receptors were gathered from a man younger than 30 in good health and CMV-seropositive.

To note about this clone: This same CDR3 is encoded by further DNA sequences in the sample. This chain joins TRBV28 and TRBJ2-7; D is perhaps TRBD1 (5 bases). The germline gives CDR1 MDHEN, CDR2 SYDVKM. This CDR3 spans 13 amino acids. V gave up 7 bases and J gave up 1 base, with 11 bases separating them. The CDR3 DNA is TGTGCCAGCAAGGGTCAGGGATCCTACGAGCAGTACTTC. Translation: CASKGQGSYEQYF. The entire variable domain, with the rest obtained from reference TRBV28 and TRBJ2-7, is as follows: DVKVTQSSRYLVKRTGEKVFLECVQDMDHENMFWYRQDPGLGLRLIYFSYDVKMKEKGDIPEGYSVSREKKERFSLILESASTNQTSMYLCASKGQGSYEQYFGPGTRLTVT.

The V gene is TRBV29-1, the J gene TRBJ2-1; 8 nucleotides align to TRBD2. CDR1 and CDR2 from the germline V gene are SQVTM and ANQGSEA. This CDR3 spans 15 amino acids. Trimming took 6 bases from V and 2 from J; bases not matched to a gene: 9. In nucleotides, the CDR3 is TGCAGCGTCGTCATTAGCGGGACGCCCTACAATGAGCAGTTCTTC. The encoded protein is CSVVISGTPYNEQFF.

The chain couples TRBV6-6 to TRBJ1-2, with 7 nucleotides matching TRBD1. After removal of 2 bases from V and 5 bases from J, the junction contained 5 bases not matched to a gene. The CDR3 extends over 14 amino acids. The germline V gene has CDR1 MNHNY and CDR2 SVGAGI (reference sequence). The CDR3 region is CASSYAGQMYGYTF. The CDR3 nucleotides read TGTGCCAGCAGTTACGCGGGACAGATGTATGGCTACACCTTC.

This rearrangement joins TRBV18 to TRBJ1-1; D possibly corresponds to TRBD1 (5 bases). The CDR3 runs to 13 residues. The ends were cut back, 5 bases at V and 7 bases at J, with 14 bases in the middle. Germline CDR1 KGHSH, CDR2 LQKENI. This chain's CDR3 is CASSSTDHIEAFF. The CDR3, as DNA: TGTGCCAGCTCATCGACAGACCACATTGAAGCTTTCTTT.

The CDR3 nucleotides read TGTGCCAGCAGCGTAGAAAGACAGGGGTACTACGAGCAGTACTTC. Its translation is CASSVERQGYYEQYF. The V call is TRBV9, the J call TRBJ2-7; 8 positions agree with TRBD1. The length of the CDR3 is 15 residues. V was clipped by 0 bases and J by 3 bases; unmatched bases: 5. In germline, CDR1 is SGDLS, CDR2 YYNGEE.

The chain joins TRBV6-5 to TRBJ2-2, with 8 positions matching TRBD1. Germline trimming cut 6 bases from V and 10 bases from J; bases unmatched to any gene: 10. CDR3 length: 14 residues. Germline CDR1 MNHEY, CDR2 SVGAGI. CDR3 loop: CASRLVPGQEELFF. CDR3 nucleotides: TGTGCCAGCAGACTCGTCCCGGGACAGGAGGAGCTGTTTTTT.

This CDR3 is CASSGGLEQFF. In DNA form, the CDR3 reads TGTGCCAGCAGTGGGGGACTAGAGCAGTTCTTC. The rearrangement joins TRBV6-5 to TRBJ2-1; 7 positions match TRBD2. The CDR3 spans 11 residues. V dropped 5 bases and J dropped 10; count of bases not matched to a gene: 2. Germline values: CDR1 MNHEY, CDR2 SVGAGI.

V usage is TRBV19 and J usage is TRBJ2-7; 7 nucleotides match TRBD2. The length of the CDR3 is 13 residues. Trimming cost V 3 bases and J 2 bases; bases outside gene matches: 1. The germline CDR1 and CDR2 sequences are LNHDA and SQIVND (reference sequence). CDR3 sequence reads: CASSIGLAYEQYF. CDR3 sequence (DNA): TGTGCCAGTAGTATTGGACTAGCCTACGAGCAGTACTTC.

This chain joins TRBV6-1 and TRBJ2-7; the D gene is possibly TRBD2 (6 bases). Germline V gene lookup returns CDR1 MNHNS and CDR2 SASEGT. CDR3 length: 14 residues. Trimming removed 4 bases at V and 3 bases at J, with 13 bases between. The CDR3 nucleotides read TGTGCCAGCAGTGGTTTTAGCGGCCTCTACGAGCAGTACTTC. Amino acids: CASSGFSGLYEQYF.

V gene TRBV7-9 combines with J gene TRBJ2-5; D is unresolved. V was trimmed by 4 bases and J by 5 bases, leaving 8 bases between them. The CDR3 is 12 amino acids. The germline V gene encodes CDR1 SEHNR and CDR2 FQNEAQ (reference sequence). In nucleotides, the CDR3 is TGTGCCAGCAGCTCCTACCGCGAGACCCAGTACTTC. Encoded protein: CASSSYRETQYF.

This CDR3 reads CASSYTSGTGANYGYTF. The CDR3 DNA follows: TGTGCCAGCAGCTATACCTCCGGGACAGGGGCCAACTATGGCTACACCTTC. The genes are TRBV28 and TRBJ1-2; 10 nucleotides align to TRBD1. CDR1 is MDHEN, CDR2 SYDVKM, per germline. The CDR3 runs 17 residues. V trimming: 6 bases; J trimming: 2 bases; junction bases outside the gene matches: 12.

This chain uses TRBV11-1 with TRBJ1-1; D might be TRBD1 (5 bases). Trimming removed 3 bases at V and 7 bases at J, with 6 bases between. Germline-derived CDR1 and CDR2 are SGHAT and FQDESV (reference sequence). CDR3 length equals 11 residues. The CDR3 DNA sequence: TGTGCCAGCAGCTTTGACAGTGAAGCTTTCTTT. Protein product: CASSFDSEAFF.

The chain recombines TRBV28 with TRBJ2-3, with D possibly matching TRBD2 (6 bases). V dropped 5 bases and J dropped 0 bases, with 12 bases sitting between them. The CDR3 is made up of 15 amino acids. From germline, CDR1 is MDHEN and CDR2 SYDVKM. The CDR3 is CASSARDFSTDTQYF. DNA for the CDR3: TGTGCCAGCAGTGCCCGGGACTTCAGCACAGATACGCAGTATTTT.

The chain uses TRBV7-3 and TRBJ1-2; a weak D match, TRBD1 (5 bases). From germline, CDR1 is SGHTA and CDR2 FQGTGA. V was trimmed by 0 bases and J by 2 bases, leaving 10 bases between them. The CDR3 length is 15 residues. CDR3 region: CASSLTGGTNYGYTF. The CDR3 DNA is TGTGCCAGCAGCTTAACGGGGGGGACGAACTATGGCTACACCTTC.

The V gene is TRBV10-1, the J gene TRBJ1-1; 7 nucleotides agree with TRBD1. Germline CDR1 reads WNHNN; CDR2 reads SYGVQD (reference sequence). Unmatched junction bases numbered 6, after V lost 0 bases and J lost 2 bases. The CDR3 consists of 16 residues. The CDR3 DNA reads TGCGCCAGCAGTGAGTCGGGAAGGGACAGCAACACTGAAGCTTTCTTT. The encoded protein is CASSESGRDSNTEAFF.

This chain uses TRBV5-1 with TRBJ2-3, with 8 positions matching TRBD2. Germline CDR1 is SGHRS and CDR2 is YFSETQ. V trimming: 1 base; J trimming: 0 bases; junction bases outside the gene matches: 4. The CDR3 contains 16 residues. The CDR3 region is CASSLSQRGSTDTQYF. DNA of the CDR3: TGCGCCAGCAGCTTGTCTCAGCGGGGGAGCACAGATACGCAGTATTTT.

The chain is built from TRBV5-8 and TRBJ2-7, with D perhaps matching TRBD2 (5 bases). The CDR3 consists of 15 residues. The germline V gene encodes CDR1 SGHTS and CDR2 YDEGEE. Trimming pared 0 bases from V and 3 bases from J, leaving 13 bases between. The CDR3 sequence is CASSLGGRRVYEQYF. The CDR3 DNA is TGTGCCAGCAGCTTGGGAGGGCGACGGGTCTACGAGCAGTACTTC.

V usage is TRBV5-6 and J usage is TRBJ1-1; weak D call: TRBD1 (5 bases). Germline-derived CDR1 and CDR2 are SGHDT and YYEEEE. V was trimmed by 0 bases and J by 1 base, leaving 10 bases between them. This CDR3 is built from 15 residues. The CDR3 sequence: CASSLVGGTNTEAFF. The CDR3 nucleotides read TGTGCCAGCAGCTTGGTGGGCGGGACGAACACTGAAGCTTTCTTT.

The rearrangement links TRBV6-5 to TRBJ2-1; 11 nucleotides match TRBD2. The CDR3 covers 15 residues. Germline CDR1 reads MNHEY; CDR2 reads SVGAGI. V lost 7 bases, J lost 5 bases, and 7 bases stayed unmatched. Here the CDR3 DNA reads TGTGCCAGCATACCACTAGCGGGAGACCACAATGAGCAGTTCTTC. Residues: CASIPLAGDHNEQFF.

The chain combines TRBV19 with TRBJ1-5; the match to TRBD1 covers 7 bases. Germline CDR1 is LNHDA and CDR2 is SQIVND (reference sequence). The junction had 8 bases not matched to a gene; V was cut back by 5 bases and J by 4 bases. The CDR3 extends over 15 amino acids. CDR3 sequence: CASSPTDRHNQPQHF. DNA for the CDR3: TGTGCCAGTAGTCCGACGGACAGGCATAATCAGCCCCAGCATTTT.

J is TRBJ1-1 and V is TRBV20-1; 10 nucleotides align to TRBD1. Germline V gene lookup returns CDR1 DFQATT and CDR2 SNEGSKA (reference sequence). This CDR3 is built from 11 residues. V trimming: 6 bases; J trimming: 14 bases; junction bases outside the gene matches: 9. In nucleotides, the CDR3 is TGCAGTGCCGGGGACAGGGGAACCCTCTTCTTT. This sequence encodes CSAGDRGTLFF.